This TCR beta chain is drawn from a study of blood T cell repertoires in COVID-19. Study background: From T cells, B-cell-depleted T cells, or PBMCs came the material, which was cDNA or gDNA.

Trimming at V came to 2 bases and at J to 7 bases, leaving 5 bases not matched to a gene. The length of the CDR3 is 15 residues. Germline CDR1 reads LGHDT; CDR2 reads YNNKEL (reference sequence). Measured with immunoSEQ multiplex PCR; TCRdb has only the in-frame clones, and not every one. Here the sample spans some 350,000 clones, about 88% being singletons. Seattle patients were enrolled during active infection and followed longitudinally. This clonotype was obtained from a woman in her 70s with COVID-19, enrolled during active disease. Source material: peripheral blood. V is TRBV3-1 (or the pseudogene TRBV3-2) and J is TRBJ1-6; 7 bases align to TRBD1. This CDR3 reads CASSQSDRVNSPLHF. The CDR3 coding sequence is TGTGCCAGCAGCCAATCTGACAGGGTGAATTCACCCCTCCACTTT.